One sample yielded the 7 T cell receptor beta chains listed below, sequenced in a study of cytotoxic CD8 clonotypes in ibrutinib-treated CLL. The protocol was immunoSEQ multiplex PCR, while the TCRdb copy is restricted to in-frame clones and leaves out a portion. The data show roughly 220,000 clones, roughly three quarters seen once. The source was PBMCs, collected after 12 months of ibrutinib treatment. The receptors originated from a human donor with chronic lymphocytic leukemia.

As DNA, the CDR3 is TGTGCCAGCAGCTACGAGCGAGGGGTGGGTTCTGAGACCCAGTACTTC. This sequence encodes CASSYERGVGSETQYF. This sequence joins TRBV5-4 and TRBJ2-5, with D perhaps being TRBD1 or TRBD2 (5 bases each). Looked up from germline, CDR1 is SGHNT and CDR2 is YYREEE (reference sequence). The CDR3 is made up of 16 amino acids. V lost 3 bases, J lost 5 bases, and 20 bases lay in between.

CDR3 residues: CASSLGGTSGQETQYF. CDR3 DNA sequence: TGCGCCAGCAGCTTGGGGGGGACTAGCGGTCAAGAGACCCAGTACTTC. The chain uses TRBV5-1 and TRBJ2-5; TRBD2 matches at 11 bases. J gave up 2 bases and V 0 bases, and 3 bases lay outside the gene matches. Germline CDR1 and CDR2: SGHRS and YFSETQ. The CDR3 loop spans 16 amino acids.

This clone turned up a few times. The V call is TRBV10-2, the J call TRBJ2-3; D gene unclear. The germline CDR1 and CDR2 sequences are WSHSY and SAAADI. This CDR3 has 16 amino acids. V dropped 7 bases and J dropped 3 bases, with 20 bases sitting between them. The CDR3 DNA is TGCGCCAGCACCTCAGGCCCGGGTTTAGCAACAGATACGCAGTATTTT. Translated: CASTSGPGLATDTQYF.

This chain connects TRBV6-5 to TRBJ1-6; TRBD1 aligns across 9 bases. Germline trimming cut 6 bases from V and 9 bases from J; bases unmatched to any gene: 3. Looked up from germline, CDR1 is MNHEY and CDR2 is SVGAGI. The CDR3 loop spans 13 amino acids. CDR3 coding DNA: TGTGCCAGCAGGGACAGGGGCGGTTCACCCCTCCACTTT. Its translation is CASRDRGGSPLHF.

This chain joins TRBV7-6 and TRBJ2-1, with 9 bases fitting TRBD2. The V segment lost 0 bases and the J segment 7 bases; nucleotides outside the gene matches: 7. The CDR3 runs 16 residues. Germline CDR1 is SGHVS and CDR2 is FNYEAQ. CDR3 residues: CASSLARGGRGNEQFF. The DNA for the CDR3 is TGTGCCAGCAGCTTAGCGCGGGGGGGCCGTGGTAATGAGCAGTTCTTC. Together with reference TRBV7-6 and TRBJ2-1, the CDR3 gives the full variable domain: GAGVSQSPRYKVTKRGQDVALRCDPISGHVSLYWYRQALGQGPEFLTYFNYEAQQDKSGLPNDRFSAERPEGSISTLTIQRTEQRDSAMYRCASSLARGGRGNEQFFGPGTRLTVL.

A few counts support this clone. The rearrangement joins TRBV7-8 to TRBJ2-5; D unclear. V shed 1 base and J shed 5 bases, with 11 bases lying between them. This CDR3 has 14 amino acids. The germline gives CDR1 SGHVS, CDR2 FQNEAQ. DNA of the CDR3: TGTGCCAGCAGCTTAGGCCTGGTTTTGGAGACCCAGTACTTC. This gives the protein CASSLGLVLETQYF.

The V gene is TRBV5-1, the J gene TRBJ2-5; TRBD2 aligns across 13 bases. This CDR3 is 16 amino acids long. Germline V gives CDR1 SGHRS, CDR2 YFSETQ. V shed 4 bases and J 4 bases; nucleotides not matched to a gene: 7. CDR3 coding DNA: TGCGCCAGCAGCCGGGGACTAGCGGGATCCGGAGAGACCCAGTACTTC. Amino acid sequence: CASSRGLAGSGETQYF. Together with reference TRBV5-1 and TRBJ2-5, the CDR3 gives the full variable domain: KAGVTQTPRYLIKTRGQQVTLSCSPISGHRSVSWYQQTPGQGLQFLFEYFSETQRNKGNFPGRFSGRQFSNSRSEMNVSTLELGDSALYLCASSRGLAGSGETQYFGPGTRLLVL.